These 31 T cell receptor beta chains were all obtained from the same sample, sequenced in a study of blood T cell repertoires in COVID-19. Produced via immunoSEQ multiplex PCR; TCRdb's table is partial and in-frame only. The sample lists about 180,000 clones, about nine tenths seen once, with under 4.5% in the top ten. Sequencing was done on a sample of peripheral blood. These receptors all stem from a woman in her twenties or thirties with acute or convalescent COVID-19.

This chain links TRBV30 with TRBJ2-7; no firm D call. The germline V gene encodes CDR1 GTSNPN and CDR2 SVGIG (reference sequence). CDR3 length equals 10 residues. V was clipped by 7 bases and J by 2 bases, with 6 bases between them. CDR3 sequence reads: CAFETYEQYF. CDR3 in DNA: TGTGCCTTTGAGACCTACGAGCAGTACTTC.

The chain joins TRBV3-1 (or the pseudogene TRBV3-2) to TRBJ2-4; 7 bases are shared with TRBD1. The germline V gene encodes CDR1 LGHDT and CDR2 YNNKEL (reference sequence). This CDR3 spans 16 amino acids. Losses at the gene ends were 0 bases for V and 6 bases for J; bases not matched to a gene: 8. The CDR3 nucleotides read TGTGCCAGCAGCCAAGAGCCAACAGGGGTAGGAAACATTCAGTACTTC. Protein: CASSQEPTGVGNIQYF.

The chain couples TRBV28 to TRBJ1-4; weak D call: TRBD1 (6 bases). CDR1 and CDR2 from the germline V gene are MDHEN and SYDVKM. The V and J ends lost 6 bases and 0 bases respectively, with 17 bases between them. The CDR3 is 17 amino acids. The CDR3 nucleotides read TGTGCCAGCAGCGTCACAGGGAGAGGGGCAACTAATGAAAAACTGTTTTTT. This codes for CASSVTGRGATNEKLFF.

The V and J genes are TRBV25-1 and TRBJ1-2; D possibly corresponds to TRBD1 (5 bases). Between the trimmed V and J ends, which lost 4 bases and 5 bases, there was a span of 11 bases. The CDR3 loop spans 13 amino acids. The V gene's germline CDR1 is MGHDK and CDR2 SYGVNS. CDR3 sequence reads: CASSGLRVYGYTF. DNA of the CDR3: TGTGCCAGCAGTGGTCTCAGGGTGTATGGCTACACCTTC.

This chain uses TRBV27 with TRBJ2-1, with D maybe TRBD2 (5 bases). The germline CDR1 and CDR2 sequences are MNHEY and SMNVEV (reference sequence). V was cut by 2 bases and J by 7 bases, with 18 bases left in between. This CDR3 is 16 amino acids long. The CDR3 reads CASSLPRRRGINEQFF. For the CDR3, the DNA is TGTGCCAGCAGTTTACCTAGGCGGCGAGGGATTAATGAGCAGTTCTTC.

This clone was observed a single time. The rearrangement joins TRBV6-6 to TRBJ1-5, with D perhaps matching TRBD1 (6 bases). V lost 2 bases to trimming and J lost 6 bases, with 8 bases between them. Germline V gene lookup returns CDR1 MNHNY and CDR2 SVGAGI (reference sequence). The CDR3 covers 13 residues. The CDR3 DNA reads TGTGCCAGCAGTTACCCGACAGGTCAGCCCCAGCATTTT. Amino acid sequence: CASSYPTGQPQHF.

This sequence joins TRBV4-1 and TRBJ1-2, with unresolved D. This CDR3 spans 14 amino acids. Germline V gene lookup returns CDR1 MGHRA and CDR2 YSYEKL. The V end lost 2 bases, the J end lost 4 bases, and 11 bases lay between the germline ends. This chain's CDR3 is CASSQRERVYGYTF. The CDR3 DNA follows: TGCGCCAGCAGCCAAAGGGAGCGCGTCTATGGCTACACCTTC.

The chain links TRBV5-6 to TRBJ1-6; perhaps TRBD1 as D (6 bases). The germline CDR1 and CDR2 sequences are SGHDT and YYEEEE. V gave up 2 bases and J gave up 7 bases, with 13 bases separating them. The CDR3 spans 15 residues. The CDR3 region has the DNA TGTGCCAGCAGCTTCGTAGGGACACCGAATTCACCCCTCCACTTT. It specifies CASSFVGTPNSPLHF.

The chain is built from TRBV4-1 and TRBJ2-3, with 14 bases fitting TRBD2. CDR1 MGHRA and CDR2 YSYEKL come from the germline V gene. J was trimmed by 5 bases and V by 3 bases; bases with no gene match: 7. This CDR3 has 17 amino acids. CDR3 amino acids: CASSQGGLAGAGDTQYF. The CDR3 DNA sequence: TGCGCCAGCAGCCAGGGGGGACTAGCGGGAGCCGGAGATACGCAGTATTTT.

The chain is built from TRBV5-1 and TRBJ1-3; the D is unclear. The CDR3 extends over 14 amino acids. Per germline, CDR1 SGHRS and CDR2 YFSETQ. Trimming cost V 0 bases and J 2 bases, with 6 bases left between them. CDR3 residues: CASSLDTPGNTIYF. The CDR3 nucleotides read TGCGCCAGCAGCTTGGACACCCCTGGAAACACCATATATTTT.

The chain couples TRBV5-6 to TRBJ1-2; D might be TRBD1 (5 bases). From germline, CDR1 is SGHDT and CDR2 YYEEEE. The CDR3 runs 14 residues. V gave up 2 bases and J gave up 8 bases, with 16 bases separating them. CDR3 DNA sequence: TGTGCCAGCAGCTTCTCGGTAGGGGCTGGGGGCTACACCTTC. It yields the protein CASSFSVGAGGYTF.

The chain links TRBV6-5 to TRBJ1-1; no clear D gene. The CDR3 runs 14 residues. V was cut by 0 bases and J by 10 bases, with 15 bases left in between. Germline lookup yields CDR1 MNHEY and CDR2 SVGAGI. The CDR3 region is CASSYSIANLGAFF. The CDR3 DNA reads TGTGCCAGCAGTTACTCGATAGCAAATCTGGGAGCTTTCTTT.

This sequence joins TRBV28 and TRBJ2-2; weak D call: TRBD1 (5 bases). The germline V gene encodes CDR1 MDHEN and CDR2 SYDVKM. V lost 3 bases to trimming and J lost 4 bases, with 9 bases between them. The CDR3 length is 14 residues. CDR3 sequence reads: CASSFGASTGELFF. The DNA of the CDR3 is TGTGCCAGCAGTTTTGGGGCGAGCACCGGGGAGCTGTTTTTT.

This rearrangement joins TRBV30 to TRBJ2-3; D not certain. Germline-derived CDR1 and CDR2 are GTSNPN and SVGIG (reference sequence). The CDR3 sequence is 12 residues long. The V end was cut by 0 bases, the J end by 7 bases, with 8 bases between. The CDR3 loop is CAWSVISYTQYF. The CDR3, as DNA: TGTGCCTGGAGTGTAATCTCTTATACGCAGTATTTT. The full variable domain, its missing parts supplied by reference TRBV30 and TRBJ2-3, is SQTIHQWPATLVQPVGSPLSLECTVEGTSNPNLYWYRQAAGRGLQLLFYSVGIGQISSEVPQNLSASRPQDRQFILSSKKLLLSDSGFYLCAWSVISYTQYFGPGTRLTVL.

The chain is built from TRBV5-1 and TRBJ2-5; D call uncertain. The CDR3 spans 13 residues. Trimming cost V 3 bases and J 4 bases, with 10 bases left between them. Germline CDR1 SGHRS, CDR2 YFSETQ. The CDR3 DNA reads TGCGCCAGCAGCTCCGGAGCTGTAGAGACCCAGTACTTC. Its translation is CASSSGAVETQYF. The full variable domain, rest sourced from reference TRBV5-1 and TRBJ2-5, is KAGVTQTPRYLIKTRGQQVTLSCSPISGHRSVSWYQQTPGQGLQFLFEYFSETQRNKGNFPGRFSGRQFSNSRSEMNVSTLELGDSALYLCASSSGAVETQYFGPGTRLLVL.

This rearrangement joins TRBV28 to TRBJ2-3, with 7 nucleotides matching TRBD1. The CDR3 has 13 residues. The germline V gene encodes CDR1 MDHEN and CDR2 SYDVKM. Trimming at V came to 10 bases and at J to 3 bases, leaving 7 bases not matched to a gene. DNA for the CDR3: TGTGCCACCCTCCGACAGGGAACAGATACGCAGTATTTT. It encodes CATLRQGTDTQYF.

The chain carries TRBV27 and TRBJ2-3, with 9 bases fitting TRBD1. The germline gives CDR1 MNHEY, CDR2 SMNVEV (reference sequence). Trimming cost V 2 bases and J 2 bases; bases outside gene matches: 11. CDR3 length equals 18 residues. Here the CDR3 DNA reads TGTGCCAGCAGTTTACGTGGTCCCGGGACAGGGAACACAGATACGCAGTATTTT. Translation gives CASSLRGPGTGNTDTQYF.

In its sample, this clone was seen once. The V and J genes are TRBV5-1 and TRBJ2-2; D is unresolved. V dropped 5 bases and J dropped 6 bases, with 14 bases sitting between them. The CDR3 spans 14 residues. From germline, CDR1 is SGHRS and CDR2 YFSETQ. The CDR3 DNA reads as TGCGCCAGCAGTAATAGTGTTGAGGCCGGGGAGCTGTTTTTT. This gives the protein CASSNSVEAGELFF. Full variable domain (outside the CDR3, taken from reference TRBV5-1 and TRBJ2-2): KAGVTQTPRYLIKTRGQQVTLSCSPISGHRSVSWYQQTPGQGLQFLFEYFSETQRNKGNFPGRFSGRQFSNSRSEMNVSTLELGDSALYLCASSNSVEAGELFFGEGSRLTVL.

The chain has TRBV30 and TRBJ2-1; possible D gene TRBD1, 6 bases. Germline values: CDR1 GTSNPN, CDR2 SVGIG (reference sequence). This CDR3 is built from 12 residues. Trimming shortened V by 5 bases and J by 7 bases, and 12 bases separated the two germline ends. The CDR3 reads CAWSRGGNEQFF. CDR3 sequence (DNA): TGTGCCTGGTCCAGGGGCGGGAATGAGCAGTTCTTC.

The rearrangement joins TRBV10-2 to TRBJ2-3, with a tentative D call TRBD1 (6 bases). From germline, CDR1 is WSHSY and CDR2 SAAADI. Trimming cost V 8 bases and J 4 bases, with 10 bases left between them. The CDR3 loop spans 12 amino acids. CDR3 in DNA: TGCGCCAGCGAACAGGGTCCAGATACGCAGTATTTT. It codes for CASEQGPDTQYF.

The rearrangement joins TRBV4-1 to TRBJ2-1, with TRBD2 identical over 11 bases. V gave up 0 bases and J gave up 9 bases; unmatched junction bases: 7. CDR1 MGHRA and CDR2 YSYEKL come from the germline V gene. The length of the CDR3 is 16 residues. The CDR3 is CASSQEPPLAGGEQFF. The CDR3 nucleotides read TGCGCCAGCAGCCAAGAACCCCCTCTAGCGGGAGGTGAGCAGTTCTTC.

CDR3 DNA sequence: TGTGCCAGCAATAGTCAAACGGGGACCCAGTACTTC. Residues: CASNSQTGTQYF. This chain connects TRBV7-9 to TRBJ2-5; D unclear. The CDR3 runs 12 residues. Germline V gene lookup returns CDR1 SEHNR and CDR2 FQNEAQ (reference sequence). V was cut by 7 bases and J by 7 bases, with 13 bases left in between. The variable domain in full, with the rest retrieved from reference TRBV7-9 and TRBJ2-5, is DTGVSQNPRHKITKRGQNVTFRCDPISEHNRLYWYRQTLGQGPEFLTYFQNEAQLEKSRLLSDRFSAERPKGSFSTLEIQRTEQGDSAMYLCASNSQTGTQYFGPGTRLLVL.

V and J are TRBV4-2 and TRBJ2-1, with D possibly matching TRBD1 (5 bases). This CDR3 comprises 13 residues. Germline V gives CDR1 LGHNA, CDR2 YNFKEQ. V was pared by 0 bases and J by 9 bases, with 9 bases between. CDR3 amino acids: CASSQDPQGEQFF. The CDR3 DNA reads TGTGCCAGCAGCCAAGATCCTCAGGGTGAGCAGTTCTTC.

A single count supports this clone. V usage is TRBV5-1 and J usage is TRBJ2-7, with 12 bases fitting TRBD1. The CDR3 is 18 amino acids. V lost 2 bases and J lost 2; bases outside the gene matches: 11. Germline V CDR1 and CDR2: SGHRS, YFSETQ. The CDR3 region is CASSLFITGTGGTYEQYF. CDR3 coding DNA: TGCGCCAGCAGCTTATTTATAACTGGGACAGGGGGCACCTACGAGCAGTACTTC.

J is TRBJ2-5 and V is TRBV5-1; D unclear. Per the germline V gene, CDR1 is SGHRS and CDR2 is YFSETQ. Trimming took off 5 bases at V and 3 bases at J, with 17 bases between the two ends. CDR3 length equals 15 residues. Here the CDR3 reads CASSSVGVVEETQYF. The CDR3 DNA sequence: TGCGCCAGCAGTTCGGTCGGTGTGGTAGAAGAGACCCAGTACTTC.

The genes are TRBV6-7 and TRBJ2-3, with 8 bases fitting TRBD2. TRBV6-7 is given ORF status, its function remaining uncertain. This CDR3 is 21 amino acids long. Germline trimming cut 4 bases from V and 3 bases from J; bases unmatched to any gene: 24. Here the CDR3 DNA reads TGTGCCAGCAGTTCCGGGCCCCATCTAACGGGAGGGCCTAAAAGTACAGATACGCAGTATTTT. Translating gives CASSSGPHLTGGPKSTDTQYF.

This chain uses TRBV5-4 with TRBJ2-7; 9 positions agree with TRBD2. V lost 0 bases, J lost 7 bases, and 8 bases stayed unmatched. CDR3 length: 15 residues. CDR1 and CDR2 from the germline V gene are SGHNT and YYREEE (reference sequence). The CDR3 DNA follows: TGTGCCAGCAGCTTGGGGGGCGGGAGGGCCGGTGAGCAGTACTTC. Translating gives CASSLGGGRAGEQYF.

The sample holds a few counts of this clone. The genes are TRBV6-5 and TRBJ1-6; TRBD1 matches at 8 bases. The CDR3 totals 15 residues. The ends lost 4 bases at V and 7 bases at J; junction bases unmatched: 6. CDR1 and CDR2 (germline): MNHEY, SVGAGI. CDR3 DNA sequence: TGTGCCAGCAGTTCAGGGGGCGCGTGGAATTCACCCCTCCACTTT. Protein product: CASSSGGAWNSPLHF.

The chain couples TRBV7-2 to TRBJ2-5, with D perhaps TRBD2 (6 bases). Looked up from germline, CDR1 is SGHTA and CDR2 is FQGNSA. The length of the CDR3 is 15 residues. V shed 5 bases and J shed 5 bases, with 18 bases lying between them. The CDR3 nucleotides read TGTGCCAGCAGCCCCTCCCCGGGGAGGTCGGAGACCCAGTACTTC. The encoded protein is CASSPSPGRSETQYF.

This chain connects TRBV5-4 to TRBJ1-3; 8 positions match TRBD1. Germline V lookup: CDR1 SGHNT, CDR2 YYREEE (reference sequence). This CDR3 comprises 12 residues. With V trimmed by 4 bases and J by 13 bases, 7 bases remained unmatched. The CDR3: CASSLKDREIYF. CDR3 nucleotides: TGTGCCAGCAGCCTCAAGGACAGGGAAATATATTTT.

The chain couples TRBV15 to TRBJ2-7; D might be TRBD2 (6 bases). This CDR3 is built from 16 residues. CDR1 is LNHNV and CDR2 is YYDKDF in the germline V gene (reference sequence). The V end lost 0 bases, the J end lost 6 bases, and 18 bases lay between the germline ends. The chain's CDR3 is CATSRDSKSGHSEQYF. The CDR3 region has the DNA TGTGCCACCAGCAGAGATAGTAAGAGCGGGCACTCCGAGCAGTACTTC.